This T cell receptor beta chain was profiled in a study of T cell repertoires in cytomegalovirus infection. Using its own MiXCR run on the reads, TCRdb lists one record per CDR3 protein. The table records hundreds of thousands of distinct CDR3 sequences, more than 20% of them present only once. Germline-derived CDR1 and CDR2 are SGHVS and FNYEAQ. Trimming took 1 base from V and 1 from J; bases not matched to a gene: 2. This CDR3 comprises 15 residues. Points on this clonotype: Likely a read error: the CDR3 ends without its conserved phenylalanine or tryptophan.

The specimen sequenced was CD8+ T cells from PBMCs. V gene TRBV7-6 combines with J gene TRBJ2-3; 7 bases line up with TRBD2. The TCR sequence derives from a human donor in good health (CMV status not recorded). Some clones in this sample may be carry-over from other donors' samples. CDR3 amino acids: CASSLVAGGTDTQYS. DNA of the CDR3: TGTGCCAGCAGCTTAGTGGCGGGGGGCACAGATACGCAGTATTCT.